These T cell receptor beta chains were read from a single sample in a study of T cells in Graves' hyperthyroidism and ophthalmopathy. MiXCR was run by TCRdb on the multiplex PCR reads, yielding one entry per CDR3 protein. The sample carries about 500,000 distinct CDR3 sequences, approximately 15% recorded once. The sample comprised blood. Every receptor here comes from a woman in her late teens or twenties with Graves' hyperthyroidism. The CDR3 runs from the conserved cysteine through the conserved F or W. Fields, in order: clone size, V gene, D gene, J gene, CDR3 protein, CDR3 DNA. A D gene is named only where the DNA matches it firmly. Not all rows give a size; the values are once, few, many and, for expanded clones, a class.

many	TRBV6-5	-	TRBJ1-4	CASSYAQFEKLFF	TGTGCCAGCAGTTACGCACAATTCGAAAAACTGTTTTTT
few	TRBV27	-	TRBJ1-6	CASSFGRNSPLHF	TGTGCCAGCAGTTTTGGCAGGAATTCACCCCTCCACTTT
many	TRBV20-1	TRBD2	TRBJ2-1	CSAPPKAGGPLNEQFF	TGCAGTGCTCCCCCAAAAGCGGGAGGGCCCCTCAATGAGCAGTTCTTC
many	TRBV11-2	-	TRBJ2-1	CASSLETRLYNEQFF	TGTGCCAGCAGCTTAGAGACTAGGCTTTACAATGAGCAGTTCTTC
many	TRBV12-3/TRBV12-4	-	TRBJ1-1	CASSNSVNTEAFF	TGTGCCAGCAGTAACAGTGTGAACACTGAAGCTTTCTTT
many	TRBV20-1	-	TRBJ2-1	CSARHRDNEQFF	TGCAGTGCTAGGCACCGAGACAATGAGCAGTTCTTC
many	TRBV20-1	-	TRBJ1-4	CSARDAVGGGEKLFF	TGCAGTGCTAGAGATGCGGTTGGCGGGGGCGAAAAACTGTTTTTT
many	TRBV6-1	-	TRBJ1-2	CASSEAGAQDYGYTF	TGTGCCAGCAGTGAAGCGGGGGCGCAGGACTATGGCTACACCTTC
many	TRBV6-1	-	TRBJ1-6	CASSEATGGDSPLHF	TGTGCCAGCAGTGAAGCTACCGGGGGAGATTCACCCCTCCACTTT
many	TRBV2	TRBD1	TRBJ1-4	CASSGGQGANEKLFF	TGTGCCAGCAGTGGGGGACAGGGGGCTAATGAAAAACTGTTTTTT
few	TRBV14	-	TRBJ2-7	CASSHDVGVQYF	TGTGCCAGCAGCCATGACGTAGGTGTGCAGTACTTC
many	TRBV11-2	TRBD2	TRBJ2-1	CASSLAGAYNEQFF	TGTGCCAGCAGCCTAGCGGGCGCCTACAATGAGCAGTTCTTC
-	TRBV11-3	-	TRBJ2-7	CASRIGDSYEQYF	TGTGCCAGCAGGATAGGGGACTCCTACGAGCAGTACTTC
-	TRBV11-2	TRBD2	TRBJ2-1	CASSSTAPGLAGGHNEQFF	TGTGCCAGCAGCTCAACAGCGCCGGGACTAGCGGGAGGGCACAATGAGCAGTTCTTC
many	TRBV19	TRBD1	TRBJ1-5	CASTGTGTKQPQHF	TGTGCCAGTACCGGGACAGGGACTAAACAGCCCCAGCATTTT
many	TRBV30	TRBD2	TRBJ2-2	CAWSVTYPSGRAGELFF	TGTGCCTGGAGTGTGACGTACCCCAGCGGGAGAGCCGGGGAGCTGTTTTTT
many	TRBV30	TRBD1	TRBJ1-5	CAWNRDSRPQHF	TGTGCCTGGAACCGGGACAGCCGGCCCCAGCATTTT
-	TRBV3-1	-	TRBJ1-1	CASSQGADGGTEAFF	TGTGCCAGCAGCCAGGGGGCAGATGGGGGAACTGAAGCTTTCTTT
-	TRBV7-9	TRBD1	TRBJ1-2	CASSNSGTGYNYGYTF	TGTGCCAGCAGCAACTCCGGGACAGGGTACAACTATGGCTACACCTTC
-	TRBV30	-	TRBJ2-1	CAFGGSQFSYNEQFF	TGTGCCTTTGGGGGTTCCCAATTTTCCTACAATGAGCAGTTCTTC
many	TRBV10-3	-	TRBJ2-5	CAIREQQGETQYF	TGTGCCATCAGGGAACAACAGGGAGAGACCCAGTACTTC
many	TRBV20-1	-	TRBJ1-2	CSDYSTAFGYTF	TGCAGTGATTACAGTACCGCCTTTGGCTACACCTTC
many	TRBV10-3	-	TRBJ2-3	CAINERTSADTQYF	TGTGCCATCAATGAGCGGACCAGCGCAGATACGCAGTATTTT
few	TRBV29-1	TRBD2	TRBJ2-1	CSVDGGVKQFF	TGCAGCGTTGACGGGGGGGTAAAGCAGTTCTTC
-	TRBV29-1	-	TRBJ1-1	CSVVRPNTGAFF	TGCAGCGTTGTGCGTCCTAACACTGGAGCTTTCTTT
many	TRBV2	-	TRBJ1-5	CASSEARGENQPQHF	TGTGCCAGCAGTGAAGCTCGAGGGGAAAATCAGCCCCAGCATTTT
many	TRBV11-1	-	TRBJ1-2	CASSQPAGDGYTF	TGTGCCAGCAGCCAACCGGCGGGGGATGGCTACACCTTC
-	TRBV12-3/TRBV12-4	-	TRBJ1-5	CASSSQDNQPQHF	TGTGCCAGCAGTTCCCAGGACAATCAGCCCCAGCATTTT